These 10 T cell receptor beta chains share one sample of origin, sequenced in a study of CD8 T cells in Susac syndrome. The RNA, 0.5 to 1 ug, was put through reverse transcription using random hexamers. From the immunoSEQ multiplex PCR reads, TCRdb called clonotypes with MiXCR, one entry per CDR3 protein. The table includes under 85,000 distinct CDR3 sequences, 94% detected once. Sequencing was done on a sample of CD8+ T cells from PBMCs. Source of these receptors: a human donor with multiple sclerosis.

This chain joins TRBV24-1 and TRBJ2-5, with 14 bases identical to TRBD2. Germline CDR1 is KGHDR and CDR2 is SFDVKD. CDR3 length equals 16 residues. The J segment lost 4 bases and the V segment lost 4 bases, leaving 4 bases of the junction unmatched. CDR3 coding DNA: TGTGCCACCAGTGACCCTGGGACTAGCGGGGGAGAGACCCAGTACTTC. It translates to CATSDPGTSGGETQYF.

The CDR3 here is CASSHAYNEQFF. CDR3 DNA: TGTGCCAGCAGCCATGCCTACAATGAGCAGTTCTTC. The chain is built from TRBV14 and TRBJ2-1; D uncertain. Per the germline V gene, CDR1 is SGHDN and CDR2 is FVKESK. This CDR3 is 12 amino acids long. V was cut by 3 bases and J by 2 bases, with 2 bases left in between.

This clonotype was detected only once. The rearrangement links TRBV9 to TRBJ2-5, with 11 positions matching TRBD2. CDR1 and CDR2 from the germline V gene are SGDLS and YYNGEE. The CDR3 length is 15 residues. With 4 bases clipped from V and 5 bases from J, the junction kept 7 bases outside the gene matches. Here the CDR3 DNA reads TGTGCCAGCAGCATTAGCGGGAGGGATGTGGAGACCCAGTACTTC. Translation: CASSISGRDVETQYF. The complete variable domain, with remaining parts taken from reference TRBV9 and TRBJ2-5, reads DSGVTQTPKHLITATGQRVTLRCSPRSGDLSVYWYQQSLDQGLQFLIQYYNGEERAKGNILERFSAQQFPDLHSELNLSSLELGDSALYFCASSISGRDVETQYFGPGTRLLVL.

V is TRBV7-8 and J is TRBJ2-5; 7 nucleotides align to TRBD2. With 3 bases clipped from V and 0 bases from J, the junction kept 10 bases outside the gene matches. This CDR3 spans 17 amino acids. Per the germline V gene, CDR1 is SGHVS and CDR2 is FQNEAQ. Here the CDR3 DNA reads TGTGCCAGCAGCTTTCCGGTGGGAGGGATGTACCAAGAGACCCAGTACTTC. This translates into CASSFPVGGMYQETQYF.

The chain uses TRBV12-3 or TRBV12-4 and TRBJ2-2; D is possibly TRBD1 (5 bases). The CDR3 is 13 residues long. V was clipped by 11 bases and J by 2 bases, with 12 bases between them. CDR3 DNA sequence: TGTGCCCTAACAGGCGAAAACACCGGGGAGCTGTTTTTT. This gives the protein CALTGENTGELFF.

This chain connects TRBV7-9 to TRBJ1-4, with D hard to call. This CDR3 region has 13 residues. V gave up 5 bases and J gave up 2 bases, with 6 bases separating them. From germline, CDR1 is SEHNR and CDR2 FQNEAQ (reference sequence). CDR3 sequence reads: CASSPATNEKLFF. The DNA of the CDR3 is TGTGCCAGCAGCCCCGCCACTAATGAAAAACTGTTTTTT. The full variable domain, rest sourced from reference TRBV7-9 and TRBJ1-4, is DTGVSQNPRHKITKRGQNVTFRCDPISEHNRLYWYRQTLGQGPEFLTYFQNEAQLEKSRLLSDRFSAERPKGSFSTLEIQRTEQGDSAMYLCASSPATNEKLFFGSGTQLSVL.

The chain is built from TRBV4-1 and TRBJ2-1, with 8 bases matching TRBD2. The CDR3 runs 17 residues. Germline V gives CDR1 MGHRA, CDR2 YSYEKL. The V and J ends lost 3 bases and 8 bases, in that order; junction bases with no gene match: 15. Here the CDR3 DNA reads TGCGCCAGCAGCCACCTAATCGCGGGACTAGGGGCGGATGAGCAGTTCTTC. Its protein product is CASSHLIAGLGADEQFF.

The chain combines TRBV27 with TRBJ2-7; TRBD1 might be the D (6 bases). Trimming cost V 0 bases and J 10 bases, with 16 bases left between them. Germline CDR1 MNHEY, CDR2 SMNVEV (reference sequence). CDR3 size: 14 residues. The CDR3 region is CASSLSPGAGDQYF. The CDR3 bases are TGTGCCAGCAGTTTATCACCAGGGGCGGGCGATCAGTACTTC.

This clonotype appeared once. The genes are TRBV28 and TRBJ2-5; no reliable D call. The V gene lost 4 bases and the J gene lost 2 bases, with 11 bases spanning the gap. This CDR3 has 14 amino acids. CDR1 is MDHEN and CDR2 is SYDVKM in the germline V gene. This CDR3 reads CASSSGDPQETQYF. In DNA form, the CDR3 reads TGTGCCAGCAGTTCCGGCGACCCGCAAGAGACCCAGTACTTC.

The chain carries TRBV29-1 and TRBJ1-2; a possible D gene is TRBD1 (5 bases). V was cut by 7 bases and J by 6 bases, with 12 bases left in between. The CDR3 contains 11 residues. Per germline, CDR1 SQVTM and CDR2 ANQGSEA. The CDR3 is CSGGTGDGYTF. The CDR3 nucleotides are TGCAGCGGCGGGACTGGGGATGGCTACACCTTC. The variable domain in full, completed from reference TRBV29-1 and TRBJ1-2, reads SAVISQKPSRDICQRGTSLTIQCQVDSQVTMMFWYRQQPGQSLTLIATANQGSEATYESGFVIDKFPISRPNLTFSTLTVSNMSPEDSSIYLCSGGTGDGYTFGSGTRLTVV.